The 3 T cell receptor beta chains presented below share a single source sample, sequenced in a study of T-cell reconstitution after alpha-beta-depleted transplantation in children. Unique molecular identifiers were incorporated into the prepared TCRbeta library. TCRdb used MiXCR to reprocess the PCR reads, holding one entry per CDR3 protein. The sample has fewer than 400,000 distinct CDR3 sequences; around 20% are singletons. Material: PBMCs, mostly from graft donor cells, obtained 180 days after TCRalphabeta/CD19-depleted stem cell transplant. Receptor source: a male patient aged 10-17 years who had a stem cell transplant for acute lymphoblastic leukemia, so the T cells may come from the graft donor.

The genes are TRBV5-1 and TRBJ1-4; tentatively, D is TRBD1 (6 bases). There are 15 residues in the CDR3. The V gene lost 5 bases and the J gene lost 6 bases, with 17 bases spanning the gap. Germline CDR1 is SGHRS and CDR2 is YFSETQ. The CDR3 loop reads CASSRDKRTHEKLFF. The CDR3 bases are TGCGCCAGCAGTCGGGACAAAAGAACGCATGAAAAACTGTTTTTT.

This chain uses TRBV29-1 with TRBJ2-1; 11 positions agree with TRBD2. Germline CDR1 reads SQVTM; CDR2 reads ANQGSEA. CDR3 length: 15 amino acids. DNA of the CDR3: TGCAGTTTGATTAGCGGGAGGGCCGGTTCTGATGAGCAGTTCTTC. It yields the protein CSLISGRAGSDEQFF.

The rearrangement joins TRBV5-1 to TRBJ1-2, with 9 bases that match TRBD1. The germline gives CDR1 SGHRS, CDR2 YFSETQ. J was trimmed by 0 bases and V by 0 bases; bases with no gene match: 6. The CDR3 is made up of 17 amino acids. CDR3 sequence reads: CASSLVQGAYSNYGYTF. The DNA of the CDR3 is TGCGCCAGCAGCTTGGTACAGGGGGCTTACTCTAACTATGGCTACACCTTC.